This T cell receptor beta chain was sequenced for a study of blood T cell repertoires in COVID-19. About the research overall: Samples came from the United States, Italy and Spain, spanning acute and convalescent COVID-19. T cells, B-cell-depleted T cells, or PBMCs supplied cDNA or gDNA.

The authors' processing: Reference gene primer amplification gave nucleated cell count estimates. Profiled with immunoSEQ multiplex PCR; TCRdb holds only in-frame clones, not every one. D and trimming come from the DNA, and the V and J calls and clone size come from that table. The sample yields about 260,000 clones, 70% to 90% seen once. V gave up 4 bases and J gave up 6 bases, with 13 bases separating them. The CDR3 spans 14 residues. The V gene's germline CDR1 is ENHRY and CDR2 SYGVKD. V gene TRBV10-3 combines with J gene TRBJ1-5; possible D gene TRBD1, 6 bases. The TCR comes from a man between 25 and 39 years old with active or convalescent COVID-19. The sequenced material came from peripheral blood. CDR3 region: CAISAQGEAQPQHF. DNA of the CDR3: TGTGCCATCAGTGCACAGGGTGAGGCTCAGCCCCAGCATTTT.